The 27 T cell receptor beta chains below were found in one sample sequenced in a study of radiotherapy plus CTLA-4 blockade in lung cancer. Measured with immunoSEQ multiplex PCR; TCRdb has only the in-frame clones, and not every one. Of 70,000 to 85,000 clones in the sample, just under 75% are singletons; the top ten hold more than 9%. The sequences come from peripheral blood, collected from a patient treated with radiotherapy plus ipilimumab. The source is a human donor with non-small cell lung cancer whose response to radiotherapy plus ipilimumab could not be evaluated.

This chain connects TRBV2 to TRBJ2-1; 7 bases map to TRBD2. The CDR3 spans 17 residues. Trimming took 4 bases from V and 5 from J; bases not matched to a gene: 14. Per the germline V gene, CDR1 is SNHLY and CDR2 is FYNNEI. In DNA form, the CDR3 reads TGTGCCAGCAGTGTTGGGAGGGACGTCTTTGGGGACAATGAGCAGTTCTTC. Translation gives CASSVGRDVFGDNEQFF.

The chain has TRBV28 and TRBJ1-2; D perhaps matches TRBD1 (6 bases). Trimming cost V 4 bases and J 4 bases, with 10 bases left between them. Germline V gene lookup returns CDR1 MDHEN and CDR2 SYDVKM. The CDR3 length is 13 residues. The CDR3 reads CASSSPGVYGYTF. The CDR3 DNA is TGTGCCAGCAGTTCACCAGGGGTCTATGGCTACACCTTC.

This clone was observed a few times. The CDR3 reads CASSIDSGSYEQYF. The CDR3 DNA reads TGTGCCAGCAGCATTGATAGCGGCTCCTACGAGCAGTACTTC. The gene calls are TRBV7-2 and TRBJ2-7, with D possibly being TRBD2 (6 bases). CDR1 is SGHTA, CDR2 FQGNSA, per germline. V lost 5 bases to trimming and J lost 0 bases, with 11 bases between them. This CDR3 is built from 14 residues.

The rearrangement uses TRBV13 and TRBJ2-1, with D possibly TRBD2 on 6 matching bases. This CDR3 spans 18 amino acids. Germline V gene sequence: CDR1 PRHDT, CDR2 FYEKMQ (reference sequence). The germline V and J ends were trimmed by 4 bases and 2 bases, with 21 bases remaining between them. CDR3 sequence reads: CASSSRPMRDKAYNEQFF. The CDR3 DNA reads TGTGCCAGCAGCTCGAGGCCCATGCGGGATAAGGCCTACAATGAGCAGTTCTTC.

CDR3 DNA sequence: TGTGCCAGCAGTCCCTCCGGGACAGGGAATTCACCCCTCCACTTT. Translating it yields CASSPSGTGNSPLHF. The chain employs TRBV27 and TRBJ1-6; 9 bases are shared with TRBD1. This CDR3 has 15 residues. Trimming cost V 5 bases and J 7 bases; bases outside gene matches: 6. Germline CDR1 MNHEY, CDR2 SMNVEV (reference sequence).

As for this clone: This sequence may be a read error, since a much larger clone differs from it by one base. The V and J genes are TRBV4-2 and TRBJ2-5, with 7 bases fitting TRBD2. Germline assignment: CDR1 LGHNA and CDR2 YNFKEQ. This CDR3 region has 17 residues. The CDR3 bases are TGTGCCAGCAGCCAAGGGTCGAGCGGGGAGCCTGGAGAGGCCCAGTACTTC. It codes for CASSQGSSGEPGEAQYF.

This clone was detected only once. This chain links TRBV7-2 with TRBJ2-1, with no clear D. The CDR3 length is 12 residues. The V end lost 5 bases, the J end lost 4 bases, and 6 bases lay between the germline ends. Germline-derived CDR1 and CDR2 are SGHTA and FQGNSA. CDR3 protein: CASSLLYNEQFF. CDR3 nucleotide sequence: TGTGCCAGCAGCCTGCTATACAATGAGCAGTTCTTC.

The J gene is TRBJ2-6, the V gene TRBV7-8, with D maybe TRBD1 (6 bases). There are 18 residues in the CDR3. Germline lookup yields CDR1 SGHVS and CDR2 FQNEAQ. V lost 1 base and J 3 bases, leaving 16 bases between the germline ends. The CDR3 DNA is TGTGCCAGCAGCTTAGGTGGCAGGGGTTTAGGTGGGGCCAACGTCCTGACTTTC. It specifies CASSLGGRGLGGANVLTF.

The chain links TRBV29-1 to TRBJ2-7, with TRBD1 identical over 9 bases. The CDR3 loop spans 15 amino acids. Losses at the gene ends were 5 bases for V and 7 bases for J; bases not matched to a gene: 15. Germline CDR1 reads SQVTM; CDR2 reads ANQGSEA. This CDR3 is CSVRKTGTGWSEQYF. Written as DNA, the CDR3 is TGCAGCGTTCGAAAGACCGGGACAGGGTGGTCAGAGCAGTACTTC.

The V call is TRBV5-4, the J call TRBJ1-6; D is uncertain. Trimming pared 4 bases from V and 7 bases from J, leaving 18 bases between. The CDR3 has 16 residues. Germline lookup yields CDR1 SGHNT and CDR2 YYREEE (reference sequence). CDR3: CASSRTSLAGNSPLHF. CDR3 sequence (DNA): TGTGCCAGCAGCCGGACTTCCCTGGCGGGGAATTCACCCCTCCACTTT.

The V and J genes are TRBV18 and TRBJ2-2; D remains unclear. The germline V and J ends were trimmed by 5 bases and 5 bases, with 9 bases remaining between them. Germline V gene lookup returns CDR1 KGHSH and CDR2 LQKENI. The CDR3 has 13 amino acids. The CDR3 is CASSGSGTGELFF. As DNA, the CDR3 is TGTGCCAGCTCAGGTTCCGGGACCGGGGAGCTGTTTTTT.

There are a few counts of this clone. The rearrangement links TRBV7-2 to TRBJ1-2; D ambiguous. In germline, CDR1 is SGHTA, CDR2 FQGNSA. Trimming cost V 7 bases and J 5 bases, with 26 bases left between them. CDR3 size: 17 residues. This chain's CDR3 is CASTPPIVQGRRYGYTF. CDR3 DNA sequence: TGTGCCAGCACCCCGCCCATAGTACAAGGGAGGCGATATGGCTACACCTTC.

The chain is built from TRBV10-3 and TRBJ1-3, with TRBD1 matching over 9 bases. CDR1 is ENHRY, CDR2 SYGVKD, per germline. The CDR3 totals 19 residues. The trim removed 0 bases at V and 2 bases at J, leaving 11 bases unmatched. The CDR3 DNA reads TGTGCCATCAGTGAGTCAGTAGAAGGACAGGGGAAAACTGGAAACACCATATATTTT. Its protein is CAISESVEGQGKTGNTIYF.

The CDR3 is CASSGVAGSYEQYF. CDR3 nucleotides: TGTGCCAGCAGCGGGGTAGCGGGATCCTACGAGCAGTACTTC. The gene calls are TRBV7-9 and TRBJ2-7; the match to TRBD2 covers 8 bases. The ends lost 5 bases at V and 1 base at J; junction bases unmatched: 4. The CDR3 runs 14 residues. The germline gives CDR1 SEHNR, CDR2 FQNEAQ (reference sequence).

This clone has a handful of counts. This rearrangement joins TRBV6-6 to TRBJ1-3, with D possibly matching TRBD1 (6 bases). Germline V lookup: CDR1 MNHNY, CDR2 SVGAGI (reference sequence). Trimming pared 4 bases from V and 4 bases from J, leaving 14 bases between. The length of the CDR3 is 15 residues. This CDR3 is CASSSCGGWGNTIYF. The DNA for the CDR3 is TGTGCCAGCAGTTCCTGTGGGGGCTGGGGAAACACCATATATTTT.

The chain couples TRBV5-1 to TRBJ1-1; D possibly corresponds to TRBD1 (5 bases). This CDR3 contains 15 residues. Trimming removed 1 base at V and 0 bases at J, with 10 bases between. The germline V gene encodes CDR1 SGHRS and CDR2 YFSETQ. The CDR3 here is CASSLSQGMNTEAFF. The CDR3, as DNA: TGCGCCAGCAGCTTGTCGCAGGGAATGAACACTGAAGCTTTCTTT.

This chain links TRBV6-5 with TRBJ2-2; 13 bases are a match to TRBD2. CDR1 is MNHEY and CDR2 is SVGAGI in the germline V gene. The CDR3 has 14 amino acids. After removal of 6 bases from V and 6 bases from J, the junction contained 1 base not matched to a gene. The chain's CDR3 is CASRTSGRAGELFF. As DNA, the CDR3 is TGTGCCAGCAGAACTAGCGGGAGGGCCGGGGAGCTGTTTTTT.

Here the CDR3 DNA reads TGTGCTAGTGGTTTGGGGGGACAGGGGGCGCGTGAAAAACTGTTTTTT. Translating it yields CASGLGGQGAREKLFF. The chain employs TRBV12-5 and TRBJ1-4; 12 positions agree with TRBD1. CDR1 and CDR2 (germline): LGHNT, FRNRAP. After removal of 1 base from V and 7 bases from J, the junction contained 4 bases not matched to a gene. This CDR3 spans 16 amino acids.

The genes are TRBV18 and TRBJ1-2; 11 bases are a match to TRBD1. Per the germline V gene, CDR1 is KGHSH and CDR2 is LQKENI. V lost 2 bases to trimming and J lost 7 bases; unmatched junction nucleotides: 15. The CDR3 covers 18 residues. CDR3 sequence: CASSPFVDSGQGVRGYTF. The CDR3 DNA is TGTGCCAGCTCACCATTTGTCGACTCGGGACAGGGGGTTCGTGGCTACACCTTC.

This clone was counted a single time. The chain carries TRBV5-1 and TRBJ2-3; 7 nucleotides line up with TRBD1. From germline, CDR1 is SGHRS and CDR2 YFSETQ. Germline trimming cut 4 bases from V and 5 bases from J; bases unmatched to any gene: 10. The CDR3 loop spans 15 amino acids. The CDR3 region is CASSISGQDQDTQYF. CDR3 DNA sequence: TGCGCCAGCAGCATTTCTGGACAGGATCAAGATACGCAGTATTTT.

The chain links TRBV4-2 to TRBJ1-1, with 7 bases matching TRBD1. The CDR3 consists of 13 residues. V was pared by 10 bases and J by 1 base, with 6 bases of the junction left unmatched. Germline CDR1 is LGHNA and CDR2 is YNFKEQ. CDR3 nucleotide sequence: TGTGCCACCAGAACAGGGGAGAACACTGAAGCTTTCTTT. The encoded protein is CATRTGENTEAFF.

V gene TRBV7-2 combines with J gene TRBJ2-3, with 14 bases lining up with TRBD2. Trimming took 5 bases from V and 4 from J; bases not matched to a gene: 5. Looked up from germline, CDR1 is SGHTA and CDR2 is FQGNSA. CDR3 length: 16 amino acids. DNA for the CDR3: TGTGCCAGCAGCCCCCGACTAGCGGGAGGGCCAGATACGCAGTATTTT. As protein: CASSPRLAGGPDTQYF. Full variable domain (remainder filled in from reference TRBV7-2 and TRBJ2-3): GAGVSQSPSNKVTEKGKDVELRCDPISGHTALYWYRQSLGQGLEFLIYFQGNSAPDKSGLPSDRFSAERTGGSVSTLTIQRTQQEDSAVYLCASSPRLAGGPDTQYFGPGTRLTVL.

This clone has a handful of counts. CDR3 region: CASSRQQGPTTDTQYF. CDR3 in DNA: TGTGCCAGCTCACGCCAACAGGGACCCACCACAGATACGCAGTATTTT. This chain links TRBV18 with TRBJ2-3; weak D call: TRBD1 (6 bases). V was pared by 4 bases and J by 2 bases, with 16 bases between. This CDR3 contains 16 residues. Per the germline V gene, CDR1 is KGHSH and CDR2 is LQKENI.

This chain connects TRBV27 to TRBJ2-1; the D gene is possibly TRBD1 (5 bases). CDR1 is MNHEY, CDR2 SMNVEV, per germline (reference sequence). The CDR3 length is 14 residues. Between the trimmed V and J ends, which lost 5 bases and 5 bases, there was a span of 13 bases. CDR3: CASSPLGANNEQFF. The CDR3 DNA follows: TGTGCCAGCAGTCCCCTAGGGGCTAACAATGAGCAGTTCTTC.

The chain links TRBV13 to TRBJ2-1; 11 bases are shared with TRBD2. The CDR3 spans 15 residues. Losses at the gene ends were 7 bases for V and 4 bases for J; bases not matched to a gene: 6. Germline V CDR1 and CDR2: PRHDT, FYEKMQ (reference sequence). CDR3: CASTWTSGQYNEQFF. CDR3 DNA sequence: TGTGCCAGCACCTGGACTAGCGGGCAGTACAATGAGCAGTTCTTC. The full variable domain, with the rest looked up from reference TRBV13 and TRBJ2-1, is AAGVIQSPRHLIKEKRETATLKCYPIPRHDTVYWYQQGPGQDPQFLISFYEKMQSDKGSIPDRFSAQQFSDYHSELNMSSLELGDSALYFCASTWTSGQYNEQFFGPGTRLTVL.

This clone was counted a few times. This CDR3 reads CASSSDRGNSPLHF. The DNA for the CDR3 is TGTGCCAGCAGCTCAGACAGGGGGAATTCACCCCTCCACTTT. The rearrangement uses TRBV7-9 and TRBJ1-6; 9 bases align to TRBD1. V was pared by 4 bases and J by 7 bases, with 2 bases of the junction left unmatched. The CDR3 length is 14 residues. The germline gives CDR1 SEHNR, CDR2 FQNEAQ (reference sequence).

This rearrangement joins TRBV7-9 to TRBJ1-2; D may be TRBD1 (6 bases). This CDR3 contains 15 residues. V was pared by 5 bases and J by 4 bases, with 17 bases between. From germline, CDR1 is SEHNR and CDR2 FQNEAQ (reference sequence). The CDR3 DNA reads TGTGCCAGCAGCCAAGCCACAGGGCAGCCCTATGGCTACACCTTC. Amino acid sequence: CASSQATGQPYGYTF.